What follows are 29 T cell receptor beta chains derived from one specimen sequenced in a study of blood T cell repertoires in COVID-19. Method: immunoSEQ multiplex PCR; TCRdb's copy keeps in-frame clones and lacks some. The profile shows about 270,000 clones, roughly 86% of them singletons. Sequenced sample: peripheral blood. The receptors stem from a man aged 40-49 years with active or convalescent COVID-19.

The gene calls are TRBV5-5 and TRBJ2-5, with a weak D call TRBD2 (6 bases). The V end lost 1 base, the J end lost 4 bases, and 17 bases lay between the germline ends. CDR1 SGHKS and CDR2 YYEKEE come from the germline V gene (reference sequence). CDR3 size: 16 residues. The CDR3 coding sequence is TGTGCCAGCAGCTTGTCGGCCGGGGTCGGGGGAGAGACCCAGTACTTC. Translated: CASSLSAGVGGETQYF.

With respect to this clone: Other DNA variants within this sample encode the same CDR3. CDR3 bases: TGTGCCAGCTCCCCGACAGGGGACACTGAAGCTTTCTTT. It encodes CASSPTGDTEAFF. J is TRBJ1-1 and V is TRBV18; 8 positions agree with TRBD1. V shed 6 bases and J 3 bases; nucleotides not matched to a gene: 3. Germline lookup yields CDR1 KGHSH and CDR2 LQKENI. The CDR3 spans 13 residues.

This clone has more than one count but fewer than ten. The chain recombines TRBV6-1 with TRBJ1-6; TRBD1 matches 10 bases. Per germline, CDR1 MNHNS and CDR2 SASEGT. The CDR3 runs to 15 residues. Unmatched junction bases numbered 4, after V lost 3 bases and J lost 8 bases. CDR3 nucleotides: TGTGCCAGCAGTGATTGGGACAGGGGCTATTCACCCCTCCACTTT. Encoded protein: CASSDWDRGYSPLHF.

This CDR3 reads CATSRSGQSTNEKLFF. The CDR3 bases are TGTGCCACCAGCAGATCCGGACAGTCGACTAATGAAAAACTGTTTTTT. V is TRBV15 and J is TRBJ1-4, with a tentative D call TRBD1 (6 bases). The germline V gene has CDR1 LNHNV and CDR2 YYDKDF (reference sequence). V lost 2 bases and J 2 bases, leaving 12 bases between the germline ends. The CDR3 runs to 16 residues.

This chain links TRBV2 with TRBJ1-3, with D uncertain. The CDR3 sequence is 13 residues long. From germline, CDR1 is SNHLY and CDR2 FYNNEI. Trimming shortened V by 5 bases and J by 0 bases, and 5 bases separated the two germline ends. This CDR3 is CASSIGSGNTIYF. The CDR3 DNA sequence: TGTGCCAGCAGTATCGGCTCTGGAAACACCATATATTTT.

The rearrangement joins TRBV30 to TRBJ1-3; a possible D gene is TRBD1 (6 bases). V was cut by 4 bases and J by 8 bases, with 12 bases left in between. The CDR3 has 12 residues. CDR1 is GTSNPN and CDR2 is SVGIG in the germline V gene (reference sequence). The DNA for the CDR3 is TGTGCCTGGATCCCCAGGGGTGACACCATATATTTT. Amino acids: CAWIPRGDTIYF.

V gene TRBV29-1 combines with J gene TRBJ1-5; TRBD1 is a possible D gene (5 bases). This CDR3 is built from 14 residues. The V gene lost 7 bases and the J gene lost 3 bases, with 16 bases spanning the gap. Germline V gives CDR1 SQVTM, CDR2 ANQGSEA. This CDR3 reads CSAPGDGHNQPQHF. The CDR3 DNA reads as TGCAGCGCCCCGGGGGACGGACACAATCAGCCCCAGCATTTT.

V and J are TRBV6-5 and TRBJ2-2, with D uncertain. V lost 6 bases, J lost 6 bases, and 5 bases lay in between. Germline V lookup: CDR1 MNHEY, CDR2 SVGAGI. The CDR3 has 11 residues. Written as DNA, the CDR3 is TGTGCCAGCAGGAGGTCCGGGGAGCTGTTTTTT. This encodes CASRRSGELFF.

The rearrangement links TRBV7-6 to TRBJ2-3; 8 nucleotides match TRBD1. This CDR3 comprises 15 residues. Germline assignment: CDR1 SGHVS and CDR2 FNYEAQ. J gave up 2 bases and V 3 bases, and 4 bases lay outside the gene matches. The CDR3 nucleotides are TGTGCCAGCAGCTTTACAGGGGGACTCACAGATACGCAGTATTTT. Amino acid sequence: CASSFTGGLTDTQYF. The variable domain in full, completed from reference TRBV7-6 and TRBJ2-3, reads GAGVSQSPRYKVTKRGQDVALRCDPISGHVSLYWYRQALGQGPEFLTYFNYEAQQDKSGLPNDRFSAERPEGSISTLTIQRTEQRDSAMYRCASSFTGGLTDTQYFGPGTRLTVL.

V gene TRBV15 combines with J gene TRBJ1-5, with a possible D match to TRBD1 (5 bases). The germline gives CDR1 LNHNV, CDR2 YYDKDF (reference sequence). There are 16 residues in the CDR3. Trimming stripped 5 bases from V and 5 bases from J, with 19 bases between. The CDR3 sequence is CATSSGGTSIDQPQHF. CDR3 bases: TGTGCCACCAGCTCGGGGGGAACATCTATCGATCAGCCCCAGCATTTT.

The chain has TRBV2 and TRBJ2-1; D unclear. Germline V lookup: CDR1 SNHLY, CDR2 FYNNEI. This CDR3 comprises 14 residues. V dropped 2 bases and J dropped 3 bases, with 8 bases sitting between them. CDR3 in amino acids: CASSELGSYNEQFF. The CDR3 DNA sequence: TGTGCCAGCAGTGAATTGGGCAGCTACAATGAGCAGTTCTTC.

The gene calls are TRBV11-2 and TRBJ2-1; 8 positions match TRBD2. CDR1 SGHAT and CDR2 FQNNGV come from the germline V gene. The V and J ends lost 1 base and 7 bases, in that order; junction bases with no gene match: 9. This CDR3 comprises 16 residues. As DNA, the CDR3 is TGTGCCAGCAGCTTAGTTCGGGGGGGGCCAAGGAATGAGCAGTTCTTC. This translates into CASSLVRGGPRNEQFF.

The chain uses TRBV9 and TRBJ2-3, with TRBD2 matching 7 bases. The CDR3 is made up of 16 amino acids. V trimming: 4 bases; J trimming: 3 bases; junction bases outside the gene matches: 11. CDR1 and CDR2 from the germline V gene are SGDLS and YYNGEE. The CDR3 loop is CASSTRRAGSTDTQYF. CDR3 nucleotide sequence: TGTGCCAGCAGCACCCGTCGAGCGGGGAGTACAGATACGCAGTATTTT.

The rearrangement uses TRBV5-4 and TRBJ1-2; 7 nucleotides align to TRBD1. V was clipped by 4 bases and J by 4 bases; unmatched bases: 16. The CDR3 consists of 17 residues. Germline lookup yields CDR1 SGHNT and CDR2 YYREEE (reference sequence). The CDR3 is CASSPQGPVERGYGYTF. CDR3 coding DNA: TGTGCCAGCAGCCCACAGGGGCCGGTCGAACGGGGCTATGGCTACACCTTC.

The chain couples TRBV18 to TRBJ2-7; D is ambiguous. The ends were cut back, 4 bases at V and 2 bases at J, with 6 bases in the middle. The CDR3 is 12 residues long. CDR1 KGHSH and CDR2 LQKENI come from the germline V gene. In nucleotides, the CDR3 is TGTGCCAGCTCACTCCAGGCCTACGAGCAGTACTTC. Protein: CASSLQAYEQYF.

The chain uses TRBV2 and TRBJ1-5; TRBD1 might be the D (5 bases). The CDR3 totals 13 residues. Germline V gene lookup returns CDR1 SNHLY and CDR2 FYNNEI. V was shortened by 5 bases and J by 8 bases, with 13 bases between the two germline ends. CDR3 in amino acids: CASSYQGTEPQHF. In DNA, the CDR3 is TGTGCCAGCAGTTACCAGGGAACGGAGCCCCAGCATTTT. Full variable domain (rest looked up from reference TRBV2 and TRBJ1-5): EPEVTQTPSHQVTQMGQEVILRCVPISNHLYFYWYRQILGQKVEFLVSFYNNEISEKSEIFDDQFSVERPDGSNFTLKIRSTKLEDSAMYFCASSYQGTEPQHFGDGTRLSIL.

This rearrangement joins TRBV13 to TRBJ2-5, with D perhaps TRBD1 (5 bases). Trimming removed 10 bases at V and 2 bases at J, with 11 bases between. Germline V CDR1 and CDR2: PRHDT, FYEKMQ (reference sequence). CDR3 length: 12 amino acids. The CDR3 coding sequence is TGTGCCATTTCGACAGCTCAAGAGACCCAGTACTTC. It yields the protein CAISTAQETQYF.

The chain recombines TRBV2 with TRBJ1-5; no firm D call. This CDR3 has 14 residues. The germline gives CDR1 SNHLY, CDR2 FYNNEI. Trimming shortened V by 1 base and J by 7 bases, and 11 bases separated the two germline ends. The CDR3 here is CASSEEPVYQPQHF. For the CDR3, the DNA is TGTGCCAGCAGTGAAGAACCAGTGTACCAGCCCCAGCATTTT.

A word on this clone: Other DNA sequences in this specimen translate into the identical CDR3. The J gene is TRBJ2-1, the V gene TRBV5-5, with D perhaps matching TRBD2 (5 bases). Looked up from germline, CDR1 is SGHKS and CDR2 is YYEKEE (reference sequence). The CDR3 sequence is 13 residues long. The ends were cut back, 7 bases at V and 6 bases at J, with 14 bases in the middle. For the CDR3, the DNA is TGTGCCAGCTCGAGGGCCTCAGTCAATGAGCAGTTCTTC. It codes for CASSRASVNEQFF.

The CDR3: CAWRGGQYIGSNGYTF. The CDR3 coding sequence is TGTGCCTGGAGGGGGGGACAGTACATCGGAAGTAATGGCTACACCTTC. The chain has TRBV30 and TRBJ1-2; TRBD1 agrees at 7 bases. The V and J ends lost 3 bases and 6 bases, in that order; junction bases with no gene match: 16. Germline V gene sequence: CDR1 GTSNPN, CDR2 SVGIG (reference sequence). The length of the CDR3 is 16 residues.

The gene calls are TRBV7-3 and TRBJ2-2; D is ambiguous. Per germline, CDR1 SGHTA and CDR2 FQGTGA. The V end lost 0 bases, the J end lost 7 bases, and 12 bases lay between the germline ends. CDR3 length equals 15 residues. The CDR3 DNA is TGTGCCAGCAGCTTAACGCCCCCCCAGGACGGGGAGCTGTTTTTT. This encodes CASSLTPPQDGELFF.

The chain couples TRBV18 to TRBJ1-5; 10 bases agree with TRBD1. The germline CDR1 and CDR2 sequences are KGHSH and LQKENI. The CDR3 totals 15 residues. J was trimmed by 5 bases and V by 3 bases; bases with no gene match: 4. The CDR3 DNA reads TGTGCCAGCTCACCTTCCGGACAGGGGGATCAGCCCCAGCATTTT. It translates to CASSPSGQGDQPQHF.

This rearrangement joins TRBV19 to TRBJ2-3; 7 bases line up with TRBD1. Germline V gives CDR1 LNHDA, CDR2 SQIVND (reference sequence). The CDR3 has 14 amino acids. Losses at the gene ends were 8 bases for V and 2 bases for J; bases not matched to a gene: 7. The DNA of the CDR3 is TGTGCCAGTGCAAGGGACAGAAACACAGATACGCAGTATTTT. Amino acids: CASARDRNTDTQYF.

J is TRBJ2-1 and V is TRBV30, with D possibly matching TRBD1 (6 bases). Between the trimmed V and J ends, which lost 8 bases and 1 base, there was a span of 12 bases. The CDR3 consists of 13 residues. The germline V gene encodes CDR1 GTSNPN and CDR2 SVGIG (reference sequence). Here the CDR3 reads CAGMTGSYNEQFF. In DNA, the CDR3 is TGTGCCGGGATGACAGGATCCTACAATGAGCAGTTCTTC. Looking up the rest from reference TRBV30 and TRBJ2-1 gives the full variable domain: SQTIHQWPATLVQPVGSPLSLECTVEGTSNPNLYWYRQAAGRGLQLLFYSVGIGQISSEVPQNLSASRPQDRQFILSSKKLLLSDSGFYLCAGMTGSYNEQFFGPGTRLTVL.

V usage is TRBV11-2 and J usage is TRBJ2-7; weak D call: TRBD2 (6 bases). Trimming shortened V by 1 base and J by 1 base, and 11 bases separated the two germline ends. Germline V gene sequence: CDR1 SGHAT, CDR2 FQNNGV. This CDR3 is 15 amino acids long. The CDR3 nucleotides read TGTGCCAGCAGCTTAGTTATGGGGACTTCCTACGAGCAGTACTTC. Translated: CASSLVMGTSYEQYF.

The chain recombines TRBV7-9 with TRBJ2-7; the match to TRBD1 covers 8 bases. V dropped 5 bases and J dropped 11; count of bases not matched to a gene: 14. The CDR3 is 14 amino acids. Germline V gives CDR1 SEHNR, CDR2 FQNEAQ (reference sequence). The CDR3 loop is CASSPWGTGPLEYF. The CDR3 coding sequence is TGTGCCAGCAGCCCATGGGGGACAGGCCCTTTGGAGTACTTC. The full variable domain, completed using reference TRBV7-9 and TRBJ2-7, is DTGVSQNPRHKITKRGQNVTFRCDPISEHNRLYWYRQTLGQGPEFLTYFQNEAQLEKSRLLSDRFSAERPKGSFSTLEIQRTEQGDSAMYLCASSPWGTGPLEYFGPGTRLTVT.

V and J are TRBV6-1 and TRBJ2-4; no clear D. V dropped 0 bases and J dropped 0 bases, with 12 bases sitting between them. The CDR3 is 17 residues long. Germline loops: CDR1 MNHNS, CDR2 SASEGT. In DNA, the CDR3 is TGTGCCAGCAGTGAAGCAGCCCGACAACTAGCCAAAAACATTCAGTACTTC. Amino acid sequence: CASSEAARQLAKNIQYF.

This sequence joins TRBV12-5 and TRBJ2-2, with D perhaps matching TRBD1 (6 bases). The germline gives CDR1 LGHNT, CDR2 FRNRAP. V was pared by 4 bases and J by 3 bases, with 15 bases between. The CDR3 runs to 16 residues. The CDR3 nucleotides read TGTGCTAGTGGTTGGGGGCGGGCGCCCGACACCGGGGAGCTGTTTTTT. Translating gives CASGWGRAPDTGELFF.

This chain uses TRBV24-1 with TRBJ1-1; a possible D gene is TRBD1 (6 bases). The CDR3 consists of 14 residues. V dropped 7 bases and J dropped 6 bases, with 17 bases sitting between them. In germline, CDR1 is KGHDR, CDR2 SFDVKD. In DNA form, the CDR3 reads TGTGCCACCAGGGACAGCTCAGCGGTGGCTGAAGCTTTCTTT. This gives the protein CATRDSSAVAEAFF.